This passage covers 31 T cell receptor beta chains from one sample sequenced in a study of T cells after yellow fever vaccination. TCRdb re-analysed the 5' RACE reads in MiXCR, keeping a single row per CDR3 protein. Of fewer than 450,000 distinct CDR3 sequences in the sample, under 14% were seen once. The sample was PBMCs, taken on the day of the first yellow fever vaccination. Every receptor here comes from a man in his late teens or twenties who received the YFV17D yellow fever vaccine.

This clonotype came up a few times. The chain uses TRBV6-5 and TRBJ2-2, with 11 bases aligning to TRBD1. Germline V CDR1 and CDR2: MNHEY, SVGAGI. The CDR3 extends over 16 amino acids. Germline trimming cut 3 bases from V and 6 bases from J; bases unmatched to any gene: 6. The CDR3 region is CASSYGQGAVAGELFF. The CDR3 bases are TGTGCCAGCAGTTATGGACAGGGGGCGGTGGCCGGGGAGCTGTTTTTT.

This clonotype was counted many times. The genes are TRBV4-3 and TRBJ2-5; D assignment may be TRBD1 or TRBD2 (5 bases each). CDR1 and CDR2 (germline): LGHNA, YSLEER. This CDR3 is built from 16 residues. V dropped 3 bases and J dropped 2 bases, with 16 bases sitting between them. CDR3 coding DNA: TGCGCCAGCAGCCAGGGCCCCGGGGCAGGGCAAGAGACCCAGTACTTC. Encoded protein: CASSQGPGAGQETQYF.

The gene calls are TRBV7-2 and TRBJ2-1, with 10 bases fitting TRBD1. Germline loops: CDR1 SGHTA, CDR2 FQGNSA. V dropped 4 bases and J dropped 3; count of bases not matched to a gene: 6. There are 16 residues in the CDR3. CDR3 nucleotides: TGTGCCAGCAGCTCACCCGGGACAGGGGACTACAATGAGCAGTTCTTC. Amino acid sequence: CASSSPGTGDYNEQFF.

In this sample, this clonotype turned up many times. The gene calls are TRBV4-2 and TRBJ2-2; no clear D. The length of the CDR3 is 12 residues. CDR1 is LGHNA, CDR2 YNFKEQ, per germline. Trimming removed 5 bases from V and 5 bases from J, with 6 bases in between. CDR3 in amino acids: CASSSITGELFF. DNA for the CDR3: TGTGCCAGCAGCAGTATAACCGGGGAGCTGTTTTTT.

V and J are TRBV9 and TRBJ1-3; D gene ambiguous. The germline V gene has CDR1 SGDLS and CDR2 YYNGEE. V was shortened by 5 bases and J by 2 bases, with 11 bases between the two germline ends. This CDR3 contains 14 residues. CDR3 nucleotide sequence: TGTGCCAGCAGTTCCGGGTGGGCTGGAAACACCATATATTTT. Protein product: CASSSGWAGNTIYF.

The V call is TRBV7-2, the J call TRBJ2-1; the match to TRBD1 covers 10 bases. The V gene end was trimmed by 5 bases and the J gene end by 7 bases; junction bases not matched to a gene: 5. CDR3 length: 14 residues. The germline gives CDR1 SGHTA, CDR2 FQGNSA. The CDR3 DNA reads TGTGCCAGCAGCAGTGGACAGGGGGGAAATGAGCAGTTCTTC. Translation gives CASSSGQGGNEQFF.

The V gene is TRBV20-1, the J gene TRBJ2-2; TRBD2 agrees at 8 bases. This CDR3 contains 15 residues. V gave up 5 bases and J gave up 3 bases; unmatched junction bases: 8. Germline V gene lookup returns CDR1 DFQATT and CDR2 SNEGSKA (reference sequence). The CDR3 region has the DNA TGCAGTGCTCCCGGGACTAGTCTTTACACCGGGGAGCTGTTTTTT. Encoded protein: CSAPGTSLYTGELFF.

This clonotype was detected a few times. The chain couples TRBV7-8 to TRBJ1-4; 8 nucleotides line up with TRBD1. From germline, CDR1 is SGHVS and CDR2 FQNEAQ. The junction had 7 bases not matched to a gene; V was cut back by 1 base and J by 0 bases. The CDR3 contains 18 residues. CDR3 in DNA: TGTGCCAGCAGCTTAGTACTCGCAGGGGGCACAACTAATGAAAAACTGTTTTTT. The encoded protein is CASSLVLAGGTTNEKLFF.

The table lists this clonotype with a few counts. DNA of the CDR3: TGTGCCAGCAGTGTAGCAGAAGACGCCAATGGCTACACCTTC. Translated: CASSVAEDANGYTF. The chain recombines TRBV2 with TRBJ1-2; D unclear. The CDR3 loop spans 14 amino acids. Germline loops: CDR1 SNHLY, CDR2 FYNNEI. The V and J ends lost 4 bases and 6 bases respectively, with 15 bases between them.

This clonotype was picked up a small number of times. CDR3 protein: CASSQGGAGGNQETQYF. The CDR3 DNA reads as TGCGCCAGCAGCCAAGGGGGTGCGGGGGGGAACCAAGAGACCCAGTACTTC. This rearrangement joins TRBV4-3 to TRBJ2-5, with 9 bases lining up with TRBD2. Looked up from germline, CDR1 is LGHNA and CDR2 is YSLEER. Unmatched junction bases numbered 6, after V lost 1 base and J lost 0 bases. The length of the CDR3 is 17 residues.

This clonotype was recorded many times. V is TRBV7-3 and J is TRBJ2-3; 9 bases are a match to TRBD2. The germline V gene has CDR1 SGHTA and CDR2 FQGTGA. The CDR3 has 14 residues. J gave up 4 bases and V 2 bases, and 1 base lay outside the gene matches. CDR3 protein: CASSLLAGADTQYF. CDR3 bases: TGTGCCAGCAGCTTATTAGCGGGGGCAGATACGCAGTATTTT.

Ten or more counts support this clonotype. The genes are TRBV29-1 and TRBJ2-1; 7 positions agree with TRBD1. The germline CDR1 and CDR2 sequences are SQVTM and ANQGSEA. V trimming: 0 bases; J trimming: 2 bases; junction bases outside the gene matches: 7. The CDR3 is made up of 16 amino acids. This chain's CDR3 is CSVEDQQGRTYNEQFF. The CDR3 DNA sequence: TGCAGCGTTGAAGATCAACAGGGGCGAACCTACAATGAGCAGTTCTTC.

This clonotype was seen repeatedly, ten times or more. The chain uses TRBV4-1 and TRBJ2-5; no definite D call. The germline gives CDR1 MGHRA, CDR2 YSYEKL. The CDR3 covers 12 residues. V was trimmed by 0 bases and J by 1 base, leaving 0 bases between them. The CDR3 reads CASSQDQETQYF. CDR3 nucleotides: TGCGCCAGCAGCCAAGACCAAGAGACCCAGTACTTC.

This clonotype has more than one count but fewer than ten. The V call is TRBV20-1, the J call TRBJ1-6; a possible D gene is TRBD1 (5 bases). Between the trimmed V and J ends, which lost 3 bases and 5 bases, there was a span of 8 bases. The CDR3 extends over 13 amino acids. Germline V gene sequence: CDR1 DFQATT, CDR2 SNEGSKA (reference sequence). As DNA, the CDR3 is TGCAGTGCTAGGGACATCAATAATTCACCCCTCCACTTT. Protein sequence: CSARDINNSPLHF.

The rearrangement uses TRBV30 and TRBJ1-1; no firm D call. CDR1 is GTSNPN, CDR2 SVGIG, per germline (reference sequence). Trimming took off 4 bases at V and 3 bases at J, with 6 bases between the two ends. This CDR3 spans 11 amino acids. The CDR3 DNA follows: TGTGCCTGGACTGGATACACTGAAGCTTTCTTT. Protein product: CAWTGYTEAFF.

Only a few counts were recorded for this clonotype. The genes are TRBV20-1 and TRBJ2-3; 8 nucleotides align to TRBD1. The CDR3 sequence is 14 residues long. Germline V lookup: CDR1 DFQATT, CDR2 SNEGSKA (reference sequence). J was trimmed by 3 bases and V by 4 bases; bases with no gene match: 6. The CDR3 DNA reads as TGCAGTGCTAAGGCAGGGGGCGCAACAGATACGCAGTATTTT. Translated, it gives CSAKAGGATDTQYF.

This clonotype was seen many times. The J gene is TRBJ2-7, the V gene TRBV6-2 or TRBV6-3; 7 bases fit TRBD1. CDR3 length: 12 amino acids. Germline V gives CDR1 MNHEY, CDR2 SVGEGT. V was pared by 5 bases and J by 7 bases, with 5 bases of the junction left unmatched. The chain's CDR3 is CASSDREREQYV. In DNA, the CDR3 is TGTGCCAGCAGTGACAGGGAGCGGGAGCAGTACGTC.

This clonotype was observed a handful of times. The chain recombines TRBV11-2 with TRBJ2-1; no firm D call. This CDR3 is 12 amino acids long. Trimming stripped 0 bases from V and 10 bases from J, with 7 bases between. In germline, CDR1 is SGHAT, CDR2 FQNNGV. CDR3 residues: CASSLDPGEQFF. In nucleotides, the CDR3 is TGTGCCAGCAGCTTAGATCCCGGAGAGCAGTTCTTC.

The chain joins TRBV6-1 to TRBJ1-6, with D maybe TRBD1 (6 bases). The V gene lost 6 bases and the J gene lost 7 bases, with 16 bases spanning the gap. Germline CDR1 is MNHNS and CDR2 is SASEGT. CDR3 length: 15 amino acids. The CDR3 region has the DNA TGTGCCAGCAGGGCTAGGGGGAGCGTGAATTCACCCCTCCACTTT. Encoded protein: CASRARGSVNSPLHF.

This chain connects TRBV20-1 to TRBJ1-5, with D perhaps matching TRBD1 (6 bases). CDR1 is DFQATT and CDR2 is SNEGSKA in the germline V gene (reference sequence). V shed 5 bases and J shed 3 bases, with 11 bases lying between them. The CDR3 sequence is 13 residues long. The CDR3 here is CSAGGQHNQPQHF. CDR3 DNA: TGCAGTGCTGGAGGACAGCACAATCAGCCCCAGCATTTT.

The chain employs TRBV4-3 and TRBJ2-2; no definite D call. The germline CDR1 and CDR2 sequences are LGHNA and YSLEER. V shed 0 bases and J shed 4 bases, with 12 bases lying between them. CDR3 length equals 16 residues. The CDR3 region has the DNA TGCGCCAGCAGCCAAGATATTGGCCGGCCCACCGGGGAGCTGTTTTTT. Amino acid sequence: CASSQDIGRPTGELFF.

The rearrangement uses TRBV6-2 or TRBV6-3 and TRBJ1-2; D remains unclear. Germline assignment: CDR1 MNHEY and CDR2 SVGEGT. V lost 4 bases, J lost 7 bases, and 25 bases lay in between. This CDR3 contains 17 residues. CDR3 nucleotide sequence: TGTGCCAGCAGTTCTAGGCCAGCCAGAAGCCTCCTACGTGGCTACACCTTC. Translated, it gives CASSSRPARSLLRGYTF.

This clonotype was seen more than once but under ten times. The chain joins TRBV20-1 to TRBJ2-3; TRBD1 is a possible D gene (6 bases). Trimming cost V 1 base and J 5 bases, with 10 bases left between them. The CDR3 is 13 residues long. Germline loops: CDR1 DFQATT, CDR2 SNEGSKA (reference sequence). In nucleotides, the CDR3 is TGCAGTGCTAGAGGGGGGCGGAGAGATACGCAGTATTTT. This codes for CSARGGRRDTQYF.

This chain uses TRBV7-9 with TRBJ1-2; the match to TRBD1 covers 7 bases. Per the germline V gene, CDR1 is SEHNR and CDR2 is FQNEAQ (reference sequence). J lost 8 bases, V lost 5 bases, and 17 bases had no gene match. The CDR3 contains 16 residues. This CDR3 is CASSDHTGQQVRGYTF. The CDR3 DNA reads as TGTGCCAGCAGCGATCATACGGGACAGCAAGTCAGAGGCTACACCTTC.

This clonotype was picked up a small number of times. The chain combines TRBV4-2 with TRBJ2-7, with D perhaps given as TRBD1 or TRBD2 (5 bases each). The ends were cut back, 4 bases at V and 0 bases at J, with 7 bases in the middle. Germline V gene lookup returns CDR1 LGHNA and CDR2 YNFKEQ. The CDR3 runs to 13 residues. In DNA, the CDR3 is TGTGCCAGCAGCCGGGACGGCTCCTACGAGCAGTACTTC. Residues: CASSRDGSYEQYF.

The CDR3 DNA sequence: TGTGCCAGCAGCTCTCCCGGGCTAGCCATGTGGGAGACCCAGTACTTC. Its translation: CASSSPGLAMWETQYF. This sequence joins TRBV7-6 and TRBJ2-5; the D gene is possibly TRBD2 (5 bases). Germline V gene lookup returns CDR1 SGHVS and CDR2 FNYEAQ. V was pared by 4 bases and J by 5 bases, with 20 bases between. This CDR3 has 16 amino acids.

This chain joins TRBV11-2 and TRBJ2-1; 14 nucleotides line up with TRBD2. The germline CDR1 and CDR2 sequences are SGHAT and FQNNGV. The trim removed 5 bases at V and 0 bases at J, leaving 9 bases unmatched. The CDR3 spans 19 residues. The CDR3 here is CASSPGLAGGQSSYNEQFF. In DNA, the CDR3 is TGTGCCAGCAGCCCCGGACTAGCGGGGGGACAAAGCTCCTACAATGAGCAGTTCTTC.

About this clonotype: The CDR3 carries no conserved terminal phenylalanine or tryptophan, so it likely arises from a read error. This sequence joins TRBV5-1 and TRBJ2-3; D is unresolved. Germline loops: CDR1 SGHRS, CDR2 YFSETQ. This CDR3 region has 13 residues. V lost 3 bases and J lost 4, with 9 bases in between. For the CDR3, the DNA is TGCGCCAGCAGCTCACTGAATCCAGATACGCAGTATTCT. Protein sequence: CASSSLNPDTQYS.

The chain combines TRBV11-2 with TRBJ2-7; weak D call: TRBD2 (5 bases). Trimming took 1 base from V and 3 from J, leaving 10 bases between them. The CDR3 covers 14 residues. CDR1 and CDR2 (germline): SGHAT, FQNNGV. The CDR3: CASSLAGFHYEQYF. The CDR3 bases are TGTGCCAGCAGCTTAGCGGGGTTCCACTACGAGCAGTACTTC.

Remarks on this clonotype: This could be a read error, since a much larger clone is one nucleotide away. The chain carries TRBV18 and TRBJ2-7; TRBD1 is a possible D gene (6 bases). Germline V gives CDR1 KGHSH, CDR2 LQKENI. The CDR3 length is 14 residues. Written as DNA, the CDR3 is TGTGCCAGCTCACCCGGCACAGGGCCCTACGAGCCGTACTTC. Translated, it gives CASSPGTGPYEPYF.

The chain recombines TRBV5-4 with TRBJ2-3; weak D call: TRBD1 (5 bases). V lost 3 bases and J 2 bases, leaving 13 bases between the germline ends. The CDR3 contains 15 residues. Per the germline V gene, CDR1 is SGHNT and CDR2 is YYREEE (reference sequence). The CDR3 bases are TGTGCCAGCAGCTCGGACAAGGACCACACAGATACGCAGTATTTT. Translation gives CASSSDKDHTDTQYF.